This T cell receptor beta chain was sequenced during a study of OX40 agonist ivuxolimab in advanced cancers. Sequencing used immunoSEQ multiplex PCR; TCRdb keeps in-frame clones, though not all of them. The sample lists tens of thousands of clones; about 79% were seen once. Germline CDR1 and CDR2: GTSNPN and SVGIG (reference sequence). Trimming shortened V by 4 bases and J by 4 bases, and 22 bases separated the two germline ends. This CDR3 comprises 16 residues. The chain joins TRBV30 to TRBJ1-1, with TRBD1 as a possible D gene (5 bases). The receptor's source is an adult with an advanced solid tumor such as melanoma, head and neck, liver or kidney cancer. The material was CD4+ or CD8+ T cells sorted from blood, obtained in a trial of the OX40 agonist ivuxolimab. CDR3 in DNA: TGTGCCTGGATAGGAGTTGGAGGGGCGCAGGCCACTGAAGCTTTCTTT. Translated: CAWIGVGGAQATEAFF.